A selection of T cell receptor beta chains follows, all from one sample in a study of blood T cell repertoires in COVID-19. Method: immunoSEQ multiplex PCR; TCRdb's copy keeps in-frame clones and lacks some. Here the sample spans 200,000 to 250,000 clones, about nine tenths being singletons. The sequenced material came from peripheral blood. The receptors stem from a man aged 50-60 years with COVID-19, enrolled during active disease. Both conserved end residues are part of each CDR3. The D gene is left open where the match is weak. Rows give clone size only sometimes, using once, few, many, or a class for an expanded clone.

abundance,j_gene,v_gene,d_gene,CDR3aa,CDR3nt
.,TRBJ1-5,TRBV19,.,CASRRQPNQPQHF,TGTGCCAGTAGGAGACAGCCTAATCAGCCCCAGCATTTT
.,TRBJ2-7,TRBV5-4,TRBD1,CASSSVDRSYGYEQYF,TGTGCCAGCAGCTCAGTGGACAGGTCGTACGGCTACGAGCAGTACTTC
.,TRBJ2-7,TRBV27,.,CASSSGGPYEQYF,TGTGCCAGCAGTTCAGGGGGGCCCTACGAGCAGTACTTC
.,TRBJ2-7,TRBV13,.,CASSLFGGEQYF,TGTGCCAGCAGCCTCTTTGGGGGGGAGCAGTACTTC
.,TRBJ2-1,TRBV6-5,.,CASSYILENNEQFF,TGTGCCAGCAGTTATATCCTGGAGAACAATGAGCAGTTCTTC
once,TRBJ2-2,TRBV7-9,.,CASSPQAGTNTGELFF,TGTGCCAGCAGCCCACAAGCGGGCACGAACACCGGGGAGCTGTTTTTT
.,TRBJ1-5,TRBV6-6,TRBD1,CASTMDRINQPQHF,TGTGCCAGCACAATGGACAGGATCAATCAGCCCCAGCATTTT
.,TRBJ2-7,TRBV20-1,TRBD2,CSASSGRASEQYF,TGCAGTGCTAGTAGCGGGAGGGCCTCCGAGCAGTACTTC
.,TRBJ1-4,TRBV3-1/TRBV3-2,.,CASSQDSGKLFF,TGTGCCAGCAGCCAAGATTCGGGAAAACTGTTTTTT
.,TRBJ2-1,TRBV7-2,.,CASSLDSGSYNEQFF,TGTGCCAGCAGCTTAGATAGCGGAAGCTACAATGAGCAGTTCTTC
.,TRBJ1-2,TRBV7-8,.,CASSLGQQAYGYTF,TGTGCCAGCAGCTTAGGCCAACAGGCTTATGGCTACACCTTC
once,TRBJ2-7,TRBV5-1,TRBD2,CASSFNSGAGNEQYF,TGCGCCAGCAGCTTTAATAGCGGGGCTGGTAACGAGCAGTACTTC
once,TRBJ2-1,TRBV4-3,TRBD2,CASSQVWGGVYNEQFF,TGCGCCAGCAGCCAAGTTTGGGGGGGGGTTTACAATGAGCAGTTCTTC
.,TRBJ2-2,TRBV6-6,TRBD2,CASSYEGLAGGEWVTGELFF,TGTGCCAGCAGCTACGAAGGCCTAGCGGGAGGGGAATGGGTCACCGGGGAGCTGTTTTTT
.,TRBJ1-5,TRBV28,TRBD1,CASRVVGTGNQPQHF,TGTGCCAGCAGAGTCGTCGGGACAGGGAATCAGCCCCAGCATTTT
.,TRBJ2-3,TRBV7-8,TRBD2,CASSPLGLRGDTQYF,TGTGCCAGCAGCCCGCTGGGACTAAGAGGGGATACGCAGTATTTT
few,TRBJ2-3,TRBV6-4,TRBD2,CASSDDGGASDTQYF,TGTGCCAGCAGTGACGACGGGGGGGCCTCAGATACGCAGTATTTT
.,TRBJ2-5,TRBV5-1,TRBD1,CASSSRGTGQETQYF,TGCGCCAGCAGCTCCAGAGGGACAGGTCAAGAGACCCAGTACTTC
.,TRBJ1-1,TRBV5-1,.,CASSKIGQIGADTEAFF,TGCGCCAGCAGCAAAATCGGACAGATCGGTGCGGACACTGAAGCTTTCTTT
.,TRBJ2-2,TRBV5-1,.,CASSLEPRRAGATGELFF,TGCGCCAGCAGCTTGGAACCTCGGCGGGCGGGGGCCACCGGGGAGCTGTTTTTT
.,TRBJ1-4,TRBV19,.,CASRQSDNEKLFF,TGTGCCAGCAGACAGTCAGATAATGAAAAACTGTTTTTT
once,TRBJ2-7,TRBV6-2/TRBV6-3,TRBD2,CASSYQRGDEQYF,TGTGCCAGCAGTTACCAGCGGGGGGACGAGCAGTACTTC
.,TRBJ2-5,TRBV6-6,.,CASSYSTRKQETQYF,TGTGCCAGCAGTTACTCGACACGCAAACAAGAGACCCAGTACTTC
.,TRBJ1-1,TRBV5-1,.,CASSLAFAGVELLTEAFF,TGCGCCAGCAGCTTGGCCTTTGCAGGGGTTGAGTTGCTCACTGAAGCTTTCTTT
once,TRBJ1-5,TRBV29-1,.,CSVKWGDQPQHF,TGCAGCGTCAAATGGGGGGATCAGCCCCAGCATTTT
few,TRBJ1-1,TRBV19,TRBD1,CASSKETGGATEAFF,TGTGCCAGTAGTAAAGAAACAGGGGGCGCGACTGAAGCTTTCTTT
.,TRBJ2-7,TRBV5-1,TRBD2,CASSRGGVESEQYF,TGCGCCAGCAGCCGCGGGGGAGTTGAGTCCGAGCAGTACTTC
once,TRBJ2-2,TRBV7-3,TRBD1,CASSLTARGLFTGELFF,TGTGCCAGCAGCTTAACGGCCAGGGGGCTGTTCACCGGGGAGCTGTTTTTT
.,TRBJ1-1,TRBV6-5,.,CASSSRTVLNTEAFF,TGTGCCAGCAGTTCCCGGACAGTTTTGAACACTGAAGCTTTCTTT
few,TRBJ1-4,TRBV7-3,.,CASSLNRDEKLFF,TGTGCCAGCAGCTTAAACAGGGATGAAAAACTGTTTTTT
.,TRBJ1-5,TRBV19,.,CASSMGGDQQGHF,TGTGCCAGTAGTATGGGAGGGGATCAGCAGGGGCATTTT
.,TRBJ2-7,TRBV5-4,TRBD1,CASSSPGQGSEQYF,TGTGCCAGCAGCTCGCCGGGACAGGGGAGCGAGCAGTACTTC
.,TRBJ2-3,TRBV7-2,.,CASSLAGRGHTDTQYF,TGTGCCAGCAGCCTAGCCGGGCGGGGCCACACAGATACGCAGTATTTT
.,TRBJ2-7,TRBV18,TRBD1,CASSPYPGQGYEQYF,TGTGCCAGCTCCCCGTACCCGGGACAGGGTTACGAGCAGTACTTC
.,TRBJ2-7,TRBV11-2,.,CASSPPVHEQYF,TGTGCCAGCAGCCCCCCTGTCCACGAGCAGTACTTC
.,TRBJ2-3,TRBV25-1,.,CASSDLTDTQYF,TGTGCCAGCAGTGACCTAACAGATACGCAGTATTTT
.,TRBJ2-5,TRBV19,.,CASSIRGGEETQYF,TGTGCCAGTAGTATAAGAGGAGGGGAAGAGACCCAGTACTTC
few,TRBJ1-5,TRBV6-5,.,CASSYSGRGNQPQHF,TGTGCCAGCAGTTACTCGGGCAGGGGAAATCAGCCCCAGCATTTT
once,TRBJ1-5,TRBV7-8,.,CASSLLPRASNQPQHF,TGTGCCAGCAGCTTATTACCCAGGGCTAGCAATCAGCCCCAGCATTTT
.,TRBJ2-7,TRBV4-1,TRBD2,CASSQDRASGRSSYEQYF,TGCGCCAGCAGCCAAGATAGGGCTAGCGGGAGGAGCTCCTACGAGCAGTACTTC
.,TRBJ2-7,TRBV29-1,.,CSVGLRTPYEQYF,TGCAGCGTGGGGCTGCGCACCCCTTACGAGCAGTACTTC
many,TRBJ1-2,TRBV30,.,CAWSVPRRVGYTF,TGTGCCTGGAGTGTACCCAGGAGGGTTGGCTACACCTTC
.,TRBJ2-1,TRBV4-3,TRBD2,CASSQELAGGLSSYNEQFF,TGCGCCAGCAGCCAAGAGTTAGCGGGGGGCCTGAGCTCCTACAATGAGCAGTTCTTC
.,TRBJ1-4,TRBV4-1,.,CASSLETGSNEKLFF,TGCGCCAGCAGCCTAGAGACAGGCAGTAATGAAAAACTGTTTTTT
.,TRBJ2-6,TRBV10-3,TRBD1,CAISVTGDSGANVLTF,TGTGCCATCAGTGTCACAGGGGACTCTGGGGCCAACGTCCTGACTTTC
.,TRBJ1-3,TRBV6-7,.,CASSFLGFPQGAGNTIYF,TGTGCCAGCAGTTTCCTGGGCTTCCCACAGGGCGCTGGAAACACCATATATTTT
.,TRBJ1-1,TRBV2,.,CASRVAGNTEAFF,TGTGCCAGCAGGGTCGCGGGGAACACTGAAGCTTTCTTT
few,TRBJ2-7,TRBV11-2,TRBD1,CASSLVRQGLEQYF,TGTGCCAGCAGCTTAGTTAGACAGGGGCTCGAGCAGTACTTC
.,TRBJ1-5,TRBV4-1,TRBD1,CASSPDGTENQPQHF,TGCGCCAGCAGCCCAGATGGGACAGAGAATCAGCCCCAGCATTTT
.,TRBJ2-7,TRBV30,TRBD1,CAWSVQFFGQGNEQYF,TGTGCCTGGAGTGTACAATTCTTTGGACAGGGCAACGAGCAGTACTTC
.,TRBJ1-5,TRBV19,.,CASSIFRQRNQPQHF,TGTGCCAGTAGTATATTTCGACAGCGCAATCAGCCCCAGCATTTT
.,TRBJ1-4,TRBV18,.,CASSPPSTGNEKLFF,TGTGCCAGCTCACCACCTTCCACGGGAAATGAAAAACTGTTTTTT
.,TRBJ2-1,TRBV24-1,TRBD2,CATSVRRTSGGRDEQFF,TGTGCCACCAGTGTACGAAGGACTAGCGGGGGGCGGGATGAGCAGTTCTTC
.,TRBJ1-2,TRBV2,.,CASSVGGRERGYTF,TGTGCCAGCAGTGTTGGAGGGCGGGAGCGAGGCTACACCTTC
.,TRBJ2-4,TRBV18,.,CASSPGAKNIQYF,TGTGCCAGCTCACCGGGCGCCAAAAACATTCAGTACTTC
.,TRBJ2-1,TRBV19,TRBD2,CASSKLAGGNEQFF,TGTGCCAGTAGTAAACTAGCGGGAGGCAATGAGCAGTTCTTC
.,TRBJ2-2,TRBV3-1/TRBV3-2,TRBD1,CASSQVEDREGGGELFF,TGTGCCAGCAGCCAAGTAGAGGACAGGGAAGGTGGCGGGGAGCTGTTTTTT